Listed here are 20 T cell receptor beta chains from one sample, sequenced in a study of cytomegalovirus exposure and HLA in healthy donors. Sequenced by immunoSEQ multiplex PCR; TCRdb stores in-frame clones only, minus some. There are 250,000 to 400,000 clones in the sample; around 90% occur only once, and approximately 1.2% lies in the top ten. Source material: PBMCs. The receptors were gathered from a woman in her thirties in good health and CMV-seropositive.

The chain links TRBV5-1 to TRBJ2-7; perhaps D is TRBD1 or TRBD2 (5 bases each). Germline lookup yields CDR1 SGHRS and CDR2 YFSETQ. The CDR3 is 13 residues long. V was cut by 2 bases and J by 7 bases, with 13 bases left in between. CDR3 protein: CASSLPGPGEQYF. The CDR3 DNA is TGCGCCAGCAGCTTACCGGGGCCGGGGGAGCAGTACTTC.

The V gene is TRBV6-5, the J gene TRBJ2-7, with D unclear. This CDR3 spans 13 amino acids. CDR1 is MNHEY, CDR2 SVGAGI, per germline. With 6 bases removed from V and 0 bases from J, the gap between germline ends came to 9 bases. This chain's CDR3 is CASRMVSSYEQYF. In DNA form, the CDR3 reads TGTGCCAGCAGAATGGTTAGCTCCTACGAGCAGTACTTC.

The rearrangement links TRBV7-9 to TRBJ2-7; no clear D. The CDR3 runs to 16 residues. Germline lookup yields CDR1 SEHNR and CDR2 FQNEAQ (reference sequence). V lost 6 bases, J lost 5 bases, and 23 bases lay in between. The CDR3 nucleotides are TGTGCCAGCAGTGGGCAGTCGTTCGAGGATCTCCACGAGCAGTACTTC. Its protein product is CASSGQSFEDLHEQYF.

In its sample, this clone was seen once. The chain has TRBV14 and TRBJ2-1; D remains unclear. The germline V and J ends were trimmed by 0 bases and 8 bases, with 14 bases remaining between them. The CDR3 runs to 15 residues. The germline V gene has CDR1 SGHDN and CDR2 FVKESK. CDR3 nucleotides: TGTGCCAGCAGCCAAGATCTGTCTGCTTGGGATGAGCAGTTCTTC. Residues: CASSQDLSAWDEQFF.

The chain is built from TRBV28 and TRBJ1-2; D might be TRBD1 (6 bases). The V and J ends lost 2 bases and 8 bases respectively, with 18 bases between them. The germline V gene has CDR1 MDHEN and CDR2 SYDVKM. The CDR3 is made up of 15 amino acids. CDR3 in DNA: TGTGCCAGCAGTTTAAGGGGTCACAGGGACGCAGGCTACACCTTC. Its protein product is CASSLRGHRDAGYTF.

This chain uses TRBV28 with TRBJ1-2; the D is unclear. The CDR3 has 12 residues. The germline gives CDR1 MDHEN, CDR2 SYDVKM. V was clipped by 4 bases and J by 4 bases, with 7 bases between them. CDR3: CASSSLGYGYTF. The CDR3 DNA sequence: TGTGCCAGCAGTTCCCTAGGCTATGGCTACACCTTC.

The genes are TRBV28 and TRBJ2-5; 11 bases agree with TRBD1. With 2 bases clipped from V and 5 bases from J, the junction kept 7 bases outside the gene matches. Germline values: CDR1 MDHEN, CDR2 SYDVKM. This CDR3 comprises 16 residues. The CDR3 loop is CASSLGRTGGTETQYF. The CDR3 nucleotides are TGTGCCAGCAGTTTAGGGAGGACAGGGGGCACGGAGACCCAGTACTTC.

The J gene is TRBJ2-1, the V gene TRBV27; D gene unclear. The CDR3 is 13 amino acids. V was shortened by 4 bases and J by 0 bases, with 4 bases between the two germline ends. Germline V gives CDR1 MNHEY, CDR2 SMNVEV (reference sequence). In DNA form, the CDR3 reads TGTGCCAGCAGTTCAAGCTCCTACAATGAGCAGTTCTTC. This gives the protein CASSSSSYNEQFF.

V usage is TRBV28 and J usage is TRBJ2-1; possibly TRBD2 for D (6 bases). The CDR3 contains 18 residues. The germline V gene encodes CDR1 MDHEN and CDR2 SYDVKM. Trimming pared 5 bases from V and 7 bases from J, leaving 27 bases between. The CDR3 coding sequence is TGTGCCAGCAGTACCCCCCGGGGGTTAGCCCCCAGGCGGAATGAGCAGTTCTTC. Protein sequence: CASSTPRGLAPRRNEQFF. The full variable domain, rest sourced from reference TRBV28 and TRBJ2-1, is DVKVTQSSRYLVKRTGEKVFLECVQDMDHENMFWYRQDPGLGLRLIYFSYDVKMKEKGDIPEGYSVSREKKERFSLILESASTNQTSMYLCASSTPRGLAPRRNEQFFGPGTRLTVL.

The chain combines TRBV14 with TRBJ2-1, with a tentative D call TRBD2 (6 bases). The CDR3 loop spans 16 amino acids. Trimming shortened V by 4 bases and J by 7 bases, and 20 bases separated the two germline ends. From germline, CDR1 is SGHDN and CDR2 FVKESK. The CDR3: CASSPRDGRKGNEQFF. CDR3 coding DNA: TGTGCCAGCAGCCCGCGGGACGGGAGAAAAGGGAATGAGCAGTTCTTC. Together with reference TRBV14 and TRBJ2-1, the CDR3 gives the full variable domain: EAGVTQFPSHSVIEKGQTVTLRCDPISGHDNLYWYRRVMGKEIKFLLHFVKESKQDESGMPNNRFLAERTGGTYSTLKVQPAELEDSGVYFCASSPRDGRKGNEQFFGPGTRLTVL.

The V and J genes are TRBV5-1 and TRBJ1-1; 9 nucleotides line up with TRBD1. J was trimmed by 10 bases and V by 0 bases; bases with no gene match: 7. CDR3 size: 14 residues. Germline CDR1 and CDR2: SGHRS and YFSETQ. In DNA, the CDR3 is TGCGCCAGCAGCTTGGGAGGGACAGGGCACACAGCTTTCTTT. This encodes CASSLGGTGHTAFF. Full variable domain (outside the CDR3, taken from reference TRBV5-1 and TRBJ1-1): KAGVTQTPRYLIKTRGQQVTLSCSPISGHRSVSWYQQTPGQGLQFLFEYFSETQRNKGNFPGRFSGRQFSNSRSEMNVSTLELGDSALYLCASSLGGTGHTAFFGQGTRLTVV.

The chain recombines TRBV7-8 with TRBJ2-1; no definite D call. V lost 3 bases, J lost 3 bases, and 6 bases lay in between. Per germline, CDR1 SGHVS and CDR2 FQNEAQ. The CDR3 is made up of 13 amino acids. CDR3 sequence (DNA): TGTGCCAGCAGCTTGGAGCTCTACAATGAGCAGTTCTTC. Protein sequence: CASSLELYNEQFF.

This clone was detected once. The CDR3 reads CASSLSTGTGGYEQYF. The CDR3 nucleotides read TGTGCCAGCAGTTTGTCCACAGGGACAGGGGGGTACGAGCAGTACTTC. The chain is built from TRBV27 and TRBJ2-7; TRBD1 matches 11 bases. The CDR3 runs 16 residues. Per germline, CDR1 MNHEY and CDR2 SMNVEV (reference sequence). V shed 3 bases and J 4 bases; nucleotides not matched to a gene: 8.

The chain combines TRBV10-2 with TRBJ1-2; no clear D. CDR3 length equals 13 residues. The V end lost 6 bases, the J end lost 2 bases, and 10 bases lay between the germline ends. The germline CDR1 and CDR2 sequences are WSHSY and SAAADI. The CDR3 here is CASRSTVNYGYTF. The DNA for the CDR3 is TGCGCCAGCAGATCAACTGTAAACTATGGCTACACCTTC.

V usage is TRBV28 and J usage is TRBJ2-7, with D uncertain. The CDR3 length is 11 residues. Germline CDR1 and CDR2: MDHEN and SYDVKM. Trimming took off 4 bases at V and 3 bases at J, with 4 bases between the two ends. This CDR3 is CASSSLYEQYF. The DNA of the CDR3 is TGTGCCAGCAGTTCCCTCTACGAGCAGTACTTC. Full variable domain (missing parts from reference TRBV28 and TRBJ2-7): DVKVTQSSRYLVKRTGEKVFLECVQDMDHENMFWYRQDPGLGLRLIYFSYDVKMKEKGDIPEGYSVSREKKERFSLILESASTNQTSMYLCASSSLYEQYFGPGTRLTVT.

The chain is built from TRBV5-6 and TRBJ1-1; D is uncertain. Germline loops: CDR1 SGHDT, CDR2 YYEEEE. This CDR3 has 14 amino acids. The V and J ends lost 5 bases and 0 bases respectively, with 11 bases between them. The CDR3 DNA is TGTGCCAGCAGTGATCCGGGCATGAACACTGAAGCTTTCTTT. As protein: CASSDPGMNTEAFF.

This chain uses TRBV6-6 with TRBJ2-7; D possibly corresponds to TRBD2 (5 bases). Germline CDR1 MNHNY, CDR2 SVGAGI (reference sequence). The CDR3 sequence is 13 residues long. V was pared by 6 bases and J by 9 bases, with 18 bases between. The CDR3 protein is CASSRERSGSQYF. CDR3 nucleotide sequence: TGTGCCAGCAGCCGAGAGAGAAGCGGATCGCAGTACTTC.

In DNA, the CDR3 is TGTGCCAGCAGTGACTCTGCCGGGAGCGGCAATGAGCAGTTCTTC. As protein: CASSDSAGSGNEQFF. The rearrangement links TRBV6-4 to TRBJ2-1, with TRBD2 as a possible D gene (6 bases). Trimming removed 0 bases at V and 6 bases at J, with 12 bases between. The CDR3 covers 15 residues. Germline V gene data show CDR1 as MRHNA and CDR2 as SNTAGT.

The rearrangement links TRBV25-1 to TRBJ2-7; D may match TRBD1 or TRBD2 (5 bases each). CDR1 is MGHDK and CDR2 is SYGVNS in the germline V gene. Trimming removed 2 bases from V and 7 bases from J, with 18 bases in between. The CDR3 sequence is 15 residues long. In nucleotides, the CDR3 is TGTGCCAGCAGTGAACTCTGGGACCTAGGAGGAGAGCAGTACTTC. Its translation is CASSELWDLGGEQYF.

The chain recombines TRBV7-3 with TRBJ2-6; D unclear. Per germline, CDR1 SGHTA and CDR2 FQGTGA. The CDR3 loop spans 13 amino acids. V lost 4 bases and J lost 6, with 7 bases in between. CDR3 coding DNA: TGTGCCAGCAGCTCTCGATCGGCCAACGTCCTGACTTTC. Translation gives CASSSRSANVLTF.